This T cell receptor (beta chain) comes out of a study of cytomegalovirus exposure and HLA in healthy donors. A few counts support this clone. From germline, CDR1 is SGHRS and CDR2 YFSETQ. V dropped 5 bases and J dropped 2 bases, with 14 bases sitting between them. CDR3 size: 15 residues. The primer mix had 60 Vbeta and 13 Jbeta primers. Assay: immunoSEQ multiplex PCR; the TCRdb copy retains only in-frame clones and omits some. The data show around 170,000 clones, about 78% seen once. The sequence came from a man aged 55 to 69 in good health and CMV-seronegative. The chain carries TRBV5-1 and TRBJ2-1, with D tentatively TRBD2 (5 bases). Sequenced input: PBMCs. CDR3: CASRAVAAAYNEQFF. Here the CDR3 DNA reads TGCGCCAGCAGAGCGGTGGCGGCTGCCTACAATGAGCAGTTCTTC.